The 8 T cell receptor beta chains below come from one sample, sequenced in a study of blood T cell repertoires in COVID-19. Assay used: immunoSEQ multiplex PCR; TCRdb lists only in-frame clones, some missing. The table includes just under 350,000 clones, about 90% detected once. Sequencing used peripheral blood. Source of these receptors: a woman aged 65 to 85 with COVID-19, enrolled during active disease.

This chain joins TRBV2 and TRBJ1-5, with a possible D match to TRBD1 (5 bases). This CDR3 region has 14 residues. The germline V and J ends were trimmed by 6 bases and 7 bases, with 16 bases remaining between them. Looked up from germline, CDR1 is SNHLY and CDR2 is FYNNEI. CDR3 sequence reads: CASSPQGGGQPQHF. In nucleotides, the CDR3 is TGTGCCAGCAGCCCCCAGGGAGGAGGGCAGCCCCAGCATTTT.

The chain carries TRBV7-9 and TRBJ1-2, with 7 bases lining up with TRBD1. Germline V CDR1 and CDR2: SEHNR, FQNEAQ (reference sequence). The CDR3 contains 14 residues. The J segment lost 4 bases and the V segment lost 5 bases, leaving 7 bases of the junction unmatched. The CDR3 sequence is CASSPTGVGYGYTF. The CDR3 bases are TGTGCCAGCAGCCCTACAGGGGTAGGCTATGGCTACACCTTC.

The chain has TRBV7-3 and TRBJ2-1; the D gene is possibly TRBD2 (6 bases). CDR1 is SGHTA, CDR2 FQGTGA, per germline. Trimming removed 4 bases at V and 0 bases at J, with 13 bases between. The CDR3 has 16 amino acids. The CDR3 DNA is TGTGCCAGCAGCTCGAGGGACTCGAGCTCCTACAATGAGCAGTTCTTC. Its protein is CASSSRDSSSYNEQFF.

The chain is built from TRBV7-2 and TRBJ1-6; D gene uncertain. This CDR3 is 15 amino acids long. With 2 bases removed from V and 7 bases from J, the gap between germline ends came to 12 bases. Per the germline V gene, CDR1 is SGHTA and CDR2 is FQGNSA. The CDR3 here is CASSLFGLSNSPLHF. In nucleotides, the CDR3 is TGTGCCAGCAGCTTATTTGGGCTGAGCAATTCACCCCTCCACTTT.

The chain uses TRBV15 and TRBJ1-2; the match to TRBD1 covers 9 bases. V gave up 3 bases and J gave up 2 bases; unmatched junction bases: 13. CDR1 is LNHNV, CDR2 YYDKDF, per germline (reference sequence). This CDR3 has 18 residues. CDR3 sequence reads: CATSSRIGQGPLNYGYTF. The CDR3 DNA reads as TGTGCCACCAGCAGTCGAATCGGACAGGGGCCCCTCAACTATGGCTACACCTTC.

V gene TRBV11-2 combines with J gene TRBJ1-2, with a weak D call TRBD1 (6 bases). The CDR3 spans 16 residues. V was shortened by 2 bases and J by 1 base, with 14 bases between the two germline ends. CDR1 is SGHAT, CDR2 FQNNGV, per germline. This CDR3 is CASSLYSDSYNYGYTF. The CDR3 bases are TGTGCCAGCAGCTTATACTCGGACAGCTATAACTATGGCTACACCTTC.

About this clone itself: Different DNA sequences within this sample yield the same CDR3. The chain joins TRBV30 to TRBJ1-1; D not resolved. This CDR3 has 13 amino acids. Germline V gene lookup returns CDR1 GTSNPN and CDR2 SVGIG (reference sequence). Trimming left V 0 bases short and J 2 bases short, with 7 bases between. The CDR3 DNA reads TGTGCCTGGAGTGTTGGAGGAAACACTGAAGCTTTCTTT. It encodes CAWSVGGNTEAFF.

This sequence joins TRBV6-4 and TRBJ1-5, with no clear D. The germline V and J ends were trimmed by 7 bases and 3 bases, with 13 bases remaining between them. The CDR3 spans 14 residues. CDR1 and CDR2 (germline): MRHNA, SNTAGT. CDR3 residues: CASNENSFNQPQHF. CDR3 coding DNA: TGTGCCAGCAATGAGAACAGCTTCAATCAGCCCCAGCATTTT.